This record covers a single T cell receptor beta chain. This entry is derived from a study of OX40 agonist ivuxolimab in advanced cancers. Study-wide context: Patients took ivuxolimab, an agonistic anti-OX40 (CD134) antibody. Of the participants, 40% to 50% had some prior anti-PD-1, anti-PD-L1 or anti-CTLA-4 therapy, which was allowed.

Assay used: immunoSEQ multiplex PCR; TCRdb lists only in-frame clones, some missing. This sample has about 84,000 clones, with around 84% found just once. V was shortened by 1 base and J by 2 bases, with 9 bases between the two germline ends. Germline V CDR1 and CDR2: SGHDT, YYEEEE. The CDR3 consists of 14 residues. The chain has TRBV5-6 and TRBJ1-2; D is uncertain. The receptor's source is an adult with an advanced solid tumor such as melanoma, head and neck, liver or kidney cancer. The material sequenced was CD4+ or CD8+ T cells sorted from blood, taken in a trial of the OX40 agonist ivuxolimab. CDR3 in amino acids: CASSLTVANYGYTF. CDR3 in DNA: TGTGCCAGCAGCTTGACGGTTGCGAACTATGGCTACACCTTC.